Listed below are T cell receptor beta chains from one sample, sequenced in a study of blood T cell repertoires in COVID-19. Using immunoSEQ multiplex PCR, the repertoire was profiled, and TCRdb retains in-frame clones only, with some absent. The sample lists 90,000 or so clones, about four fifths occurring once. Specimen: peripheral blood. Source of these receptors: a human donor in a cohort sampled during active COVID-19. CDR3s include the opening cysteine and the closing phenylalanine or tryptophan. D genes are given only for firm matches. The size field is filled for only some rows; it gives once, few, many or a size class.

abundance: once; d_gene: TRBD2; v_gene: TRBV6-2/TRBV6-3; j_gene: TRBJ2-1; CDR3nt: TGTGCCAGCAGCCCCAGGGGACTAGCGGGGGCCGGAGAGCAGTTCTTC; CDR3aa: CASSPRGLAGAGEQFF
abundance: NA; d_gene: NA; v_gene: TRBV29-1; j_gene: TRBJ2-3; CDR3nt: TGCAGCGCTAGCGAGTTCACAGATACGCAGTATTTT; CDR3aa: CSASEFTDTQYF
abundance: NA; d_gene: NA; v_gene: TRBV11-3; j_gene: TRBJ2-1; CDR3nt: TGTGCCAGCAGCTTACGTGGGACATCGAATGAGCAGTTCTTC; CDR3aa: CASSLRGTSNEQFF
abundance: NA; d_gene: TRBD1; v_gene: TRBV11-3; j_gene: TRBJ2-7; CDR3nt: TGTGCCAGCAGCACACAGGGGGATTCCTACGAGCAGTACTTC; CDR3aa: CASSTQGDSYEQYF
abundance: NA; d_gene: NA; v_gene: TRBV20-1; j_gene: TRBJ1-2; CDR3nt: TGCAGTGCTGGGGGCCTGAATGGCTACACCTTC; CDR3aa: CSAGGLNGYTF
abundance: NA; d_gene: TRBD1; v_gene: TRBV7-7; j_gene: TRBJ1-2; CDR3nt: TGTGCTAGCAGCTACAGGGGGCGCGGGGGTAACTATGGCTACACCTTC; CDR3aa: CASSYRGRGGNYGYTF
abundance: NA; d_gene: TRBD1; v_gene: TRBV19; j_gene: TRBJ1-2; CDR3nt: TGTGCCAGTAGTAGGCCGGCGGCCGGGACAGAGGGTGGCTACACCTTC; CDR3aa: CASSRPAAGTEGGYTF
abundance: NA; d_gene: NA; v_gene: TRBV12-2; j_gene: TRBJ2-3; CDR3nt: TGTGCAAGTCGCCGCAAAACAGGGGATGGCACAGATACGCAGTATTTT; CDR3aa: CASRRKTGDGTDTQYF
abundance: once; d_gene: NA; v_gene: TRBV10-3; j_gene: TRBJ2-1; CDR3nt: TGTGCCACCGGTCGAAGCTCCTACAATGAGCAGTTCTTC; CDR3aa: CATGRSSYNEQFF
abundance: NA; d_gene: TRBD2; v_gene: TRBV5-1; j_gene: TRBJ2-3; CDR3nt: TGCGCCAGCAGCCCTGACGGACTAGCGGGTGGGGATACGCAGTATTTT; CDR3aa: CASSPDGLAGGDTQYF
abundance: NA; d_gene: NA; v_gene: TRBV2; j_gene: TRBJ1-5; CDR3nt: TGTGCCAGCAGTGACGGGAGACATCAGCCCCAGCATTTT; CDR3aa: CASSDGRHQPQHF
abundance: NA; d_gene: TRBD1; v_gene: TRBV7-9; j_gene: TRBJ2-4; CDR3nt: TGTGCCAGCAGCTCGACAGGGGAACCCAAAAACATTCAGTACTTC; CDR3aa: CASSSTGEPKNIQYF
abundance: once; d_gene: NA; v_gene: TRBV11-1; j_gene: TRBJ2-7; CDR3nt: TGTGCCAGCAGCTTAGAACTGGGACTGAACTACGAGCAGTACTTC; CDR3aa: CASSLELGLNYEQYF
abundance: NA; d_gene: NA; v_gene: TRBV6-5; j_gene: TRBJ2-5; CDR3nt: TGTGCCAGCAAGGGGGCAGGGAGGTCAGAGACCCAGTACTTC; CDR3aa: CASKGAGRSETQYF
abundance: NA; d_gene: TRBD1; v_gene: TRBV6-1; j_gene: TRBJ1-5; CDR3nt: TGTGCCAGCAGTGAACGGGAGGGGGGCCAAGGGGGCTACAATCAGCCCCAGCATTTT; CDR3aa: CASSEREGGQGGYNQPQHF
abundance: NA; d_gene: TRBD1; v_gene: TRBV4-2; j_gene: TRBJ2-5; CDR3nt: TGTGCCAGCAGCCAAGCGGGACAGCAAGAGACCCAGTACTTC; CDR3aa: CASSQAGQQETQYF
abundance: few; d_gene: NA; v_gene: TRBV6-1; j_gene: TRBJ1-2; CDR3nt: TGTGCCAGCAGTGAAGGCGACAGAAACTATGGCTACACCTTC; CDR3aa: CASSEGDRNYGYTF
abundance: NA; d_gene: TRBD1; v_gene: TRBV6-5; j_gene: TRBJ1-1; CDR3nt: TGTGCCAGCAGTTTGACCGGGACAGGGAGGAACACTGAAGCTTTCTTT; CDR3aa: CASSLTGTGRNTEAFF
abundance: NA; d_gene: TRBD2; v_gene: TRBV3-1/TRBV3-2; j_gene: TRBJ2-7; CDR3nt: TGTGCCAGCAGCCAAGATTGGGGGCTAGCGGGAGCCGAGCAGTACTTC; CDR3aa: CASSQDWGLAGAEQYF
abundance: many; d_gene: NA; v_gene: TRBV5-1; j_gene: TRBJ2-2; CDR3nt: TGCGCCAGCAGCTCTTTAGCCATCGGGTCCGGGGAGCTGTTTTTT; CDR3aa: CASSSLAIGSGELFF
abundance: NA; d_gene: NA; v_gene: TRBV6-5; j_gene: TRBJ1-2; CDR3nt: TGTGCCAGCAGTTACGATACACAAAACTATGGCTACACCTTC; CDR3aa: CASSYDTQNYGYTF
abundance: NA; d_gene: TRBD2; v_gene: TRBV28; j_gene: TRBJ2-2; CDR3nt: TGTGCCAGCACTCGGGGGGGAGCGAACACCGGGGAGCTGTTTTTT; CDR3aa: CASTRGGANTGELFF
abundance: NA; d_gene: TRBD2; v_gene: TRBV7-8; j_gene: TRBJ2-5; CDR3nt: TGTGCCAGCAAGGGGAGCGGGGGTTTAGAGACCCAGTACTTC; CDR3aa: CASKGSGGLETQYF
abundance: NA; d_gene: TRBD2; v_gene: TRBV7-9; j_gene: TRBJ2-3; CDR3nt: TGTGCCAGCAGCTTAGGGCTAGCGGGAGTATTGGGAGATACGCAGTATTTT; CDR3aa: CASSLGLAGVLGDTQYF
abundance: NA; d_gene: TRBD2; v_gene: TRBV4-1; j_gene: TRBJ2-3; CDR3nt: TGCGCCAGCAGCCACGCGGGACTAGCGGGAGAGGATACGCAGTATTTT; CDR3aa: CASSHAGLAGEDTQYF
abundance: NA; d_gene: TRBD2; v_gene: TRBV7-2; j_gene: TRBJ2-7; CDR3nt: TGTGCCAGCAGATTCGGACTAGCGGGGCCCTACGAGCAGTACTTC; CDR3aa: CASRFGLAGPYEQYF
abundance: NA; d_gene: NA; v_gene: TRBV21-1; j_gene: TRBJ1-2; CDR3nt: TGTGCCAGCAGCAATCCAGGGGGTAGGCATGGCTACACCTTC; CDR3aa: CASSNPGGRHGYTF
abundance: once; d_gene: NA; v_gene: TRBV5-1; j_gene: TRBJ2-1; CDR3nt: TGCGCCAGCAGCGTTGGCTCGGGGGGCTCGAATGAGCAGTTCTTC; CDR3aa: CASSVGSGGSNEQFF
abundance: few; d_gene: NA; v_gene: TRBV7-2; j_gene: TRBJ1-5; CDR3nt: TGTGCCAGCAGCCCGCGGCGGGATCAGCCCCAGCATTTT; CDR3aa: CASSPRRDQPQHF
abundance: NA; d_gene: NA; v_gene: TRBV19; j_gene: TRBJ2-5; CDR3nt: TGTGCCAGTACCCGAGACCCAAGGGGGCAAGAGACCCAGTACTTC; CDR3aa: CASTRDPRGQETQYF
abundance: NA; d_gene: TRBD1; v_gene: TRBV27; j_gene: TRBJ1-2; CDR3nt: TGTGCCAGCAGTTCCTCGACAGGGTCGTATGGCTACACCTTC; CDR3aa: CASSSSTGSYGYTF
abundance: NA; d_gene: TRBD2; v_gene: TRBV5-1; j_gene: TRBJ2-5; CDR3nt: TGCGCCAGCAGCTCGAGGACTAGCGGACTTAAAGAGACCCAGTACTTC; CDR3aa: CASSSRTSGLKETQYF
abundance: NA; d_gene: NA; v_gene: TRBV28; j_gene: TRBJ2-1; CDR3nt: TGTGCCAGCAGCCGTCGGGAGTTACCCTACAATGAGCAGTTCTTC; CDR3aa: CASSRRELPYNEQFF